This T cell receptor beta chain was documented in a study of T cell responses to AZD1222 COVID-19 vaccine. Points from the study as a whole: After the peak T cell response, and only then, were repertoires sampled.

Sequencing was performed with immunoSEQ multiplex PCR; in TCRdb, only in-frame clones are kept and a portion is missing. In the table there are more than 95,000 clones, approximately 90% of which are singletons. The CDR3 length is 15 residues. Germline V lookup: CDR1 MNHEY, CDR2 SMNVEV (reference sequence). V was trimmed by 3 bases and J by 6 bases, leaving 12 bases between them. As for this clone: Its antigen is not known.

The sample consisted of peripheral blood, taken on day 0 of MenACWY control vaccination. The sequence came from an adult in good health. The V gene is TRBV27, the J gene TRBJ1-6, with D possibly being TRBD1 (5 bases). CDR3 sequence (DNA): TGTGCCAGCAGTTTGTCCAGGGTCGGTAATTCACCCCTCCACTTT. Its protein is CASSLSRVGNSPLHF.